One and the same sample provided the 31 T cell receptor beta chains below, sequenced in a study of blood T cell repertoires in COVID-19 (dated by TCRdb to 2018 to 2020). Libraries were built with the immunoSEQ multiplex PCR assay. The source is immuneACCESS, and TCRdb retained only in-frame sequences with V and J called. Part of the clones is not carried over; for the studies checked, unresolved V genes explain less than half of this, and the remainder is unexplained. The sample data list hundreds of thousands of clones, and around 86% of these were observed just once. The leading ten clones occupy roughly 1.4% of the sample. Sequenced sample: peripheral blood. These receptors all come from a young woman with active or convalescent COVID-19.

The chain is built from TRBV29-1 and TRBJ2-1; TRBD1 agrees at 7 bases. CDR1 and CDR2 (germline): SQVTM, ANQGSEA. This CDR3 is built from 13 residues. V lost 6 bases and J lost 7; bases outside the gene matches: 9. The CDR3 DNA reads as TGCAGCGTACGACAGGGCGGCCTGAATGAGCAGTTCTTC. This encodes CSVRQGGLNEQFF.

V is TRBV6-6 and J is TRBJ1-4; no clear D. There are 12 residues in the CDR3. V shed 7 bases and J shed 7 bases, with 10 bases lying between them. Germline CDR1 and CDR2: MNHNY and SVGAGI (reference sequence). CDR3 loop: CASTTEAEKLFF. The CDR3 nucleotides are TGTGCCAGCACTACCGAGGCTGAAAAACTGTTTTTT.

This sequence joins TRBV19 and TRBJ1-2; D unresolved. Trimming left V 5 bases short and J 1 base short, with 5 bases between. This CDR3 has 12 residues. CDR1 and CDR2 (germline): LNHDA, SQIVND (reference sequence). CDR3 sequence reads: CASSRLNYGYTF. As DNA, the CDR3 is TGTGCCAGTAGTCGACTTAACTATGGCTACACCTTC.

This clone has only a few counts. This rearrangement joins TRBV7-8 to TRBJ2-2; 8 nucleotides align to TRBD2. The trim removed 5 bases at V and 7 bases at J, leaving 9 bases unmatched. This CDR3 is 15 amino acids long. Per germline, CDR1 SGHVS and CDR2 FQNEAQ. CDR3 sequence: CASSPSGGGVGELFF. DNA of the CDR3: TGTGCCAGCAGCCCCTCGGGGGGGGGCGTCGGGGAGCTGTTTTTT.

This clone was detected only once. The V and J genes are TRBV2 and TRBJ1-2; D might be TRBD1 (6 bases). Germline CDR1 and CDR2: SNHLY and FYNNEI. The CDR3 loop spans 16 amino acids. Trimming took 7 bases from V and 4 from J, leaving 22 bases between them. The CDR3 DNA sequence: TGTGCCAGCACTGTATTTTCGGACAGTGATCTCTATGGCTACACCTTC. Translation gives CASTVFSDSDLYGYTF.

The chain combines TRBV19 with TRBJ2-4; perhaps TRBD2 as D (5 bases). Germline V lookup: CDR1 LNHDA, CDR2 SQIVND (reference sequence). The CDR3 covers 17 residues. V lost 2 bases and J lost 6, with 20 bases in between. The CDR3 spells CASSIRRGESDVNIQYF. For the CDR3, the DNA is TGTGCCAGTAGTATAAGACGGGGAGAATCGGACGTAAACATTCAGTACTTC.

This rearrangement joins TRBV19 to TRBJ1-1; D is uncertain. Germline lookup yields CDR1 LNHDA and CDR2 SQIVND (reference sequence). The CDR3 contains 14 residues. The V end was cut by 3 bases, the J end by 6 bases, with 14 bases between. CDR3 region: CASSIGGSLPEAFF. The CDR3 region has the DNA TGTGCCAGTAGTATTGGAGGGTCCCTTCCTGAAGCTTTCTTT.

The chain combines TRBV6-5 with TRBJ1-1; possibly TRBD1 for D (5 bases). The CDR3 extends over 13 amino acids. CDR1 and CDR2 (germline): MNHEY, SVGAGI. V was clipped by 9 bases and J by 6 bases, with 17 bases between them. In DNA, the CDR3 is TGTGCCAGTTCCCTCGGGGGATCTGCTGAAGCTTTCTTT. This translates into CASSLGGSAEAFF.

V gene TRBV2 combines with J gene TRBJ2-5; TRBD2 matches 9 bases. Losses at the gene ends were 11 bases for V and 5 bases for J; bases not matched to a gene: 12. Germline CDR1 and CDR2: SNHLY and FYNNEI. The CDR3 runs 14 residues. The CDR3 reads CASSGGLGLETQYF. The CDR3 DNA sequence: TGTGCCTCCAGCGGGGGGCTTGGTTTGGAGACCCAGTACTTC.

The chain uses TRBV7-9 and TRBJ2-3; 7 bases agree with TRBD2. CDR3 length equals 15 residues. The V gene end was trimmed by 4 bases and the J gene end by 3 bases; junction bases not matched to a gene: 7. Per germline, CDR1 SEHNR and CDR2 FQNEAQ (reference sequence). CDR3 bases: TGTGCCAGCAGCTCAGGACCCGGGAGGACAGATACGCAGTATTTT. Amino acids: CASSSGPGRTDTQYF.

This sequence joins TRBV6-5 and TRBJ2-1, with 8 bases that match TRBD2. The germline gives CDR1 MNHEY, CDR2 SVGAGI. The CDR3 has 16 residues. With 2 bases clipped from V and 9 bases from J, the junction kept 12 bases outside the gene matches. This chain's CDR3 is CASSYPPRGRMSEQFF. The DNA for the CDR3 is TGTGCCAGCAGTTACCCCCCTCGCGGGAGGATGAGTGAGCAGTTCTTC.

This clone was counted a single time. The chain joins TRBV6-5 to TRBJ1-2, with TRBD1 matching 10 bases. This CDR3 has 14 residues. The trim removed 7 bases at V and 6 bases at J, leaving 8 bases unmatched. CDR1 MNHEY and CDR2 SVGAGI come from the germline V gene. This CDR3 reads CASTEGTGVDGYTF. The DNA for the CDR3 is TGTGCCAGCACCGAGGGGACAGGGGTTGATGGCTACACCTTC.

This clone has a single count. This chain links TRBV7-2 with TRBJ1-6, with 10 bases fitting TRBD1. V shed 5 bases and J 7 bases; nucleotides not matched to a gene: 5. CDR1 is SGHTA and CDR2 is FQGNSA in the germline V gene. The CDR3 totals 15 residues. The chain's CDR3 is CASSPWTGGNSPLHF. CDR3 nucleotide sequence: TGTGCCAGCAGCCCGTGGACAGGGGGAAATTCACCCCTCCACTTT. The full variable domain, rest sourced from reference TRBV7-2 and TRBJ1-6, is GAGVSQSPSNKVTEKGKDVELRCDPISGHTALYWYRQSLGQGLEFLIYFQGNSAPDKSGLPSDRFSAERTGGSVSTLTIQRTQQEDSAVYLCASSPWTGGNSPLHFGNGTRLTVT.

This clone has just one count. The chain recombines TRBV6-5 with TRBJ2-3; a possible D gene is TRBD1 (6 bases). The germline CDR1 and CDR2 sequences are MNHEY and SVGAGI. V lost 7 bases and J 3 bases, leaving 11 bases between the germline ends. CDR3 length equals 13 residues. The CDR3 here is CASTYRGTDTQYF. CDR3 sequence (DNA): TGTGCCAGCACCTATAGGGGGACAGATACGCAGTATTTT.

V gene TRBV4-1 combines with J gene TRBJ1-2, with D unclear. The CDR3 is 17 amino acids. Germline values: CDR1 MGHRA, CDR2 YSYEKL. V lost 0 bases, J lost 2 bases, and 16 bases lay in between. The CDR3 loop reads CASSQDWRATLNYGYTF. The CDR3 DNA reads as TGCGCCAGCAGCCAAGACTGGAGAGCCACTCTAAACTATGGCTACACCTTC.

This clone was detected once. J is TRBJ1-2 and V is TRBV30; D uncertain. Trimming removed 1 base from V and 5 bases from J, with 14 bases in between. The CDR3 covers 14 residues. CDR1 and CDR2 (germline): GTSNPN, SVGIG (reference sequence). Written as DNA, the CDR3 is TGTGCCTGGAGTGCCCGGTGGGAGGGATATGGCTACACCTTC. This gives the protein CAWSARWEGYGYTF. The full variable domain, rest sourced from reference TRBV30 and TRBJ1-2, is SQTIHQWPATLVQPVGSPLSLECTVEGTSNPNLYWYRQAAGRGLQLLFYSVGIGQISSEVPQNLSASRPQDRQFILSSKKLLLSDSGFYLCAWSARWEGYGYTFGSGTRLTVV.

This clone was seen only a few times. CDR3 in amino acids: CASSRGPGGYTF. The CDR3 nucleotides are TGTGCCAGTAGTAGGGGGCCTGGCGGCTACACCTTC. The chain recombines TRBV19 with TRBJ1-2; TRBD1 might be the D (6 bases). The V and J ends lost 4 bases and 8 bases respectively, with 11 bases between them. The CDR3 extends over 12 amino acids. CDR1 LNHDA and CDR2 SQIVND come from the germline V gene (reference sequence).

The V call is TRBV12-5, the J call TRBJ2-5; 9 bases are a match to TRBD1. This CDR3 has 15 amino acids. Germline V gene data show CDR1 as LGHNT and CDR2 as FRNRAP. The trim removed 6 bases at V and 5 bases at J, leaving 10 bases unmatched. The chain's CDR3 is CASGFGQGRQETQYF. The CDR3 DNA follows: TGTGCTAGTGGCTTTGGACAGGGGAGACAGGAGACCCAGTACTTC.

The chain has TRBV15 and TRBJ2-7; D is possibly TRBD1 (6 bases). CDR3 length: 14 residues. Germline values: CDR1 LNHNV, CDR2 YYDKDF (reference sequence). Trimming took off 1 base at V and 3 bases at J, with 10 bases between the two ends. The CDR3 sequence: CATSRGGQFYEQYF. CDR3 DNA: TGTGCCACCAGCAGAGGAGGACAGTTCTACGAGCAGTACTTC.

The genes are TRBV5-6 and TRBJ2-7; 9 nucleotides match TRBD1. Germline V lookup: CDR1 SGHDT, CDR2 YYEEEE. J gave up 8 bases and V 5 bases, and 5 bases lay outside the gene matches. This CDR3 has 12 residues. CDR3 in amino acids: CASRPGTGQQYF. DNA of the CDR3: TGTGCCAGCAGACCCGGGACAGGGCAGCAGTACTTC. The entire variable domain, with the rest obtained from reference TRBV5-6 and TRBJ2-7, is as follows: DAGVTQSPTHLIKTRGQQVTLRCSPKSGHDTVSWYQQALGQGPQFIFQYYEEEERQRGNFPDRFSGHQFPNYSSELNVNALLLGDSALYLCASRPGTGQQYFGPGTRLTVT.

This clone came up a few times. Within the sample, other DNA sequences also encode this same CDR3. V and J are TRBV5-1 and TRBJ1-2, with D perhaps matching TRBD1 (6 bases). The CDR3 sequence is 14 residues long. With 2 bases removed from V and 0 bases from J, the gap between germline ends came to 8 bases. Germline V gene sequence: CDR1 SGHRS, CDR2 YFSETQ. In nucleotides, the CDR3 is TGCGCCAGCAGCTTACGGACAGCTAACTATGGCTACACCTTC. Its protein product is CASSLRTANYGYTF.

This clone came up once. The chain recombines TRBV7-8 with TRBJ2-3; the match to TRBD2 covers 9 bases. Trimming at V came to 5 bases and at J to 5 bases, leaving 8 bases not matched to a gene. CDR1 is SGHVS and CDR2 is FQNEAQ in the germline V gene. This CDR3 region has 15 residues. The DNA for the CDR3 is TGTGCCAGCAGCCCTAGCGGGGCCGCGGTAGATACGCAGTATTTT. Translation gives CASSPSGAAVDTQYF.

This clone has just one count. The chain employs TRBV11-2 and TRBJ2-5; 10 positions match TRBD2. Germline V gene data show CDR1 as SGHAT and CDR2 as FQNNGV. V lost 5 bases to trimming and J lost 5 bases; unmatched junction nucleotides: 2. This CDR3 contains 13 residues. In DNA form, the CDR3 reads TGTGCCAGCAGCCTAGCGGGAGACGAGACCCAGTACTTC. Translating gives CASSLAGDETQYF.

The CDR3 is CASSAASGTGWNEQFF. The CDR3 coding sequence is TGTGCCAGCAGCGCTGCTTCCGGGACAGGGTGGAATGAGCAGTTCTTC. This chain connects TRBV11-2 to TRBJ2-1, with TRBD1 matching 9 bases. Germline CDR1 and CDR2: SGHAT and FQNNGV. This CDR3 has 16 amino acids. V trimming: 5 bases; J trimming: 7 bases; junction bases outside the gene matches: 12. Drawing the rest from reference TRBV11-2 and TRBJ2-1, the complete variable domain is EAGVAQSPRYKIIEKRQSVAFWCNPISGHATLYWYQQILGQGPKLLIQFQNNGVVDDSQLPKDRFSAERLKGVDSTLKIQPAKLEDSAVYLCASSAASGTGWNEQFFGPGTRLTVL.

J is TRBJ1-1 and V is TRBV18; D is undetermined. The CDR3 spans 12 residues. From germline, CDR1 is KGHSH and CDR2 LQKENI. V dropped 4 bases and J dropped 6 bases, with 9 bases sitting between them. The CDR3 reads CASSLQSSEAFF. DNA of the CDR3: TGTGCCAGCTCACTACAGAGCTCTGAAGCTTTCTTT.

The chain couples TRBV18 to TRBJ2-4, with TRBD2 matching 7 bases. CDR3 length equals 15 residues. V lost 3 bases to trimming and J lost 8 bases; unmatched junction nucleotides: 10. CDR1 KGHSH and CDR2 LQKENI come from the germline V gene. CDR3 protein: CASSPPVSGGYIQYF. Here the CDR3 DNA reads TGTGCCAGCTCACCTCCCGTTTCGGGAGGTTACATTCAGTACTTC.

The rearrangement uses TRBV5-5 and TRBJ1-2; 10 bases agree with TRBD1. CDR1 SGHKS and CDR2 YYEKEE come from the germline V gene (reference sequence). The CDR3 has 15 amino acids. The ends lost 4 bases at V and 7 bases at J; junction bases unmatched: 10. The CDR3 sequence is CASSPTTGGVSGYTF. The CDR3 DNA reads TGTGCCAGCAGCCCAACGACAGGGGGCGTGAGTGGCTACACCTTC.

V and J are TRBV6-5 and TRBJ1-4, with D unclear. CDR3 size: 14 residues. The germline V and J ends were trimmed by 4 bases and 0 bases, with 6 bases remaining between them. CDR1 is MNHEY, CDR2 SVGAGI, per germline. CDR3 bases: TGTGCCAGCAGTTGGACTCCAACTAATGAAAAACTGTTTTTT. Translated: CASSWTPTNEKLFF.

This chain joins TRBV2 and TRBJ1-1; D is unresolved. The germline V and J ends were trimmed by 7 bases and 1 base, with 13 bases remaining between them. The CDR3 has 14 residues. Germline V gives CDR1 SNHLY, CDR2 FYNNEI. The CDR3 region is CASTVTRSNTEAFF. Written as DNA, the CDR3 is TGTGCCAGCACGGTTACCCGGTCGAACACTGAAGCTTTCTTT.

This sequence joins TRBV5-8 and TRBJ2-3; TRBD2 might be the D (5 bases). The CDR3 totals 15 residues. Germline assignment: CDR1 SGHTS and CDR2 YDEGEE. V was cut by 0 bases and J by 4 bases, with 12 bases left in between. The CDR3 protein is CASSLGQAGPDTQYF. DNA for the CDR3: TGTGCCAGCAGCTTGGGTCAGGCGGGCCCAGATACGCAGTATTTT.

The chain combines TRBV19 with TRBJ1-3; 10 positions match TRBD1. Per germline, CDR1 LNHDA and CDR2 SQIVND (reference sequence). Trimming at V came to 4 bases and at J to 2 bases, leaving 8 bases not matched to a gene. This CDR3 comprises 17 residues. The CDR3 bases are TGTGCCAGTAGTACCCGACCGGGACAGGGGACTGGAAACACCATATATTTT. Protein product: CASSTRPGQGTGNTIYF.